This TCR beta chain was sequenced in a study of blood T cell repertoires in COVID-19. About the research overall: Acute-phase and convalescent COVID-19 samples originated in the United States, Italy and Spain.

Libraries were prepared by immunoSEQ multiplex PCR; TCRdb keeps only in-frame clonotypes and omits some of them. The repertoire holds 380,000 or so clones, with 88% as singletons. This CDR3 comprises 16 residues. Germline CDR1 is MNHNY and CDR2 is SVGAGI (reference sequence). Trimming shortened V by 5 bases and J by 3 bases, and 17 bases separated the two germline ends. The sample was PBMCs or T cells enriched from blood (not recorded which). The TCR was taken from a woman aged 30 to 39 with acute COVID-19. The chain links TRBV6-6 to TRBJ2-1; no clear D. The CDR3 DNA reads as TGTGCCAGCAGTCCGTCTGCCCAGCGATACTACAATGAGCAGTTCTTC. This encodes CASSPSAQRYYNEQFF.